This T cell receptor (beta chain) was found in a study of blood T cell repertoires in COVID-19. V was shortened by 3 bases and J by 2 bases, with 10 bases between the two germline ends. The CDR3 covers 14 residues. Germline-derived CDR1 and CDR2 are SGHVS and FQNEAQ. The table came from immunoSEQ multiplex PCR; TCRdb's copy has only in-frame clones and leaves some out. The sample lists roughly 100,000 clones, 85% to 90% occurring once. Material: peripheral blood. The chain combines TRBV7-8 with TRBJ2-5; the D gene is possibly TRBD2 (5 bases). This TCR was sampled from a woman aged 80 or older with active COVID-19. In DNA form, the CDR3 reads TGTGCCAGCAGCTTTGGACGGGGACAAGAGACCCAGTACTTC. Amino acids: CASSFGRGQETQYF. Using reference TRBV7-8 and TRBJ2-5 for the parts outside the CDR3, the full variable domain is GAGVSQSPRYKVAKRGQDVALRCDPISGHVSLFWYQQALGQGPEFLTYFQNEAQLDKSGLPSDRFFAERPEGSVSTLKIQRTQQEDSAVYLCASSFGRGQETQYFGPGTRLLVL.